This T cell receptor beta chain was recorded in a study of blood T cell repertoires in COVID-19. Across the study: Acute and convalescent COVID-19 samples came from the United States, Italy and Spain. Nucleic acid was either cDNA or gDNA, and it came from T cells, B-cell-depleted T cells, or PBMCs.

Produced via immunoSEQ multiplex PCR; TCRdb's table is partial and in-frame only. The repertoire holds some 130,000 clones, with 84% as singletons. J lost 4 bases, V lost 3 bases, and 7 bases had no gene match. The CDR3 loop spans 15 amino acids. CDR1 and CDR2 (germline): ENHRY, SYGVKD. Clinical histories supplied by participants themselves formed the basis of cohort assignment. The receptor's source is a man aged 40-55 years with acute COVID-19. This chain links TRBV10-3 with TRBJ1-1; 8 bases are shared with TRBD1. Sequenced: PBMCs or T cells enriched from blood (not recorded which). CDR3 DNA sequence: TGTGCCATCAGTGACCCCCGGACAGGGTTCACTGAAGCTTTCTTT. Encoded protein: CAISDPRTGFTEAFF.